This T cell receptor beta chain was sequenced during a study of early T cells in non-severe SARS-CoV-2 infection. The sample holds a few counts of this clonotype. TCRdb reprocessed the 5' RACE reads with MiXCR, giving one entry per CDR3 protein. The table has tens of thousands of distinct CDR3 sequences, approximately 13% seen once. Trimming cost V 5 bases and J 5 bases; bases outside gene matches: 5. This CDR3 is 16 amino acids long. The V gene's germline CDR1 is KGHSH and CDR2 LQKENI. The chain uses TRBV18 and TRBJ2-1; 14 nucleotides align to TRBD2. The TCR comes from an adult who was a healthcare worker with PCR-confirmed SARS-CoV-2 infection or an uninfected control (not recorded which). The specimen sequenced was whole blood. Here the CDR3 reads CASSGGLAGGHNEQFF. The DNA of the CDR3 is TGTGCCAGCTCAGGAGGACTAGCGGGAGGACACAATGAGCAGTTCTTC.